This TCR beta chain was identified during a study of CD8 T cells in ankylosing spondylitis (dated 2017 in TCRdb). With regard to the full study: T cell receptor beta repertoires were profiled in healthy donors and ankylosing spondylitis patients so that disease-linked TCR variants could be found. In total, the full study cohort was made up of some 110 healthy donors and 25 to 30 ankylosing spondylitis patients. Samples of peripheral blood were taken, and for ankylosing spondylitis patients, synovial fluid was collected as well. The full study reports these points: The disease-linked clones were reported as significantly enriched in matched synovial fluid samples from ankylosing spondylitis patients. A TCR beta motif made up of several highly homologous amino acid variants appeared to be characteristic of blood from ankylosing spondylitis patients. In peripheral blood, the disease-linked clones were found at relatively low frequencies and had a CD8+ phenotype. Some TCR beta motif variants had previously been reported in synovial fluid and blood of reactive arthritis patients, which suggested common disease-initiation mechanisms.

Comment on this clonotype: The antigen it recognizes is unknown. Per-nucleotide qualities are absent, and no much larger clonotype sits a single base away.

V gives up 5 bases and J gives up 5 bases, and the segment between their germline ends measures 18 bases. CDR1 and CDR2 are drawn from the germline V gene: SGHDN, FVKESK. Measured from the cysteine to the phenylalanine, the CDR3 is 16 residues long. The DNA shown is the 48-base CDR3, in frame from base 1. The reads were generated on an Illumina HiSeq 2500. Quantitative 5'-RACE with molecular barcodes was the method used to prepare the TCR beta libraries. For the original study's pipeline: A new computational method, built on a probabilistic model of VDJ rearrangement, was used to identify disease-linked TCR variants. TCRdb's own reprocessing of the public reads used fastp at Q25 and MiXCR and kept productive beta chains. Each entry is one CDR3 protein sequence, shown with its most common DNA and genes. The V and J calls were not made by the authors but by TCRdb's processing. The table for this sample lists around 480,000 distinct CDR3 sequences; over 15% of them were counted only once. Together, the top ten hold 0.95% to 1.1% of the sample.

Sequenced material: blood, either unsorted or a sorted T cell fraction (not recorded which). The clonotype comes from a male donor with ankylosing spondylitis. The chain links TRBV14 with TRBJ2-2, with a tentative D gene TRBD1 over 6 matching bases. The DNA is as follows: TGTGCCAGCAGCTCCGGGACACCGTTTATTACCGGGGAGCTGTTTTTT. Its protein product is CASSSGTPFITGELFF.